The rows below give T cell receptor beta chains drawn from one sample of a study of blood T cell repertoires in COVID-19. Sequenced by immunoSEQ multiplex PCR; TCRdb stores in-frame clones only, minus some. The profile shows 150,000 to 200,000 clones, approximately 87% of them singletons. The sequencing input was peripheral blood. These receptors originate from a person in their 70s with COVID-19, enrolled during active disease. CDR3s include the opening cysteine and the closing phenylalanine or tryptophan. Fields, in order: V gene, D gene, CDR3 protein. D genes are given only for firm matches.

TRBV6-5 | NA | CASTTGINSPLHF
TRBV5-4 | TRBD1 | CASSTSTGGAGGYTF
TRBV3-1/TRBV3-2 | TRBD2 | CASSRSTSGRAANEQFF
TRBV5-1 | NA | CASSLGLGDSPLHF
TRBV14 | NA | CASSQHRAQETQYF
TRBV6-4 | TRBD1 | CASSPGQGVGQPQHF
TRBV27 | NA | CASAPSARYEQYF
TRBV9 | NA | CASSAPPGQPGLVKLFF
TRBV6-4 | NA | CASSEIRGTEAFF
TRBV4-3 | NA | CASSQDLLGWEDTQYF
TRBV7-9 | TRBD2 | CASSLSSRGDGELFF
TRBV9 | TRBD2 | CASSPTSGSYNEQFF
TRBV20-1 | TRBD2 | CSASTAGGPYEQYF
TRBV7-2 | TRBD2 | CASSSSSGLGSYNEQFF
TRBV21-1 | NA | CASSKSRGLAGLLGCGELFF
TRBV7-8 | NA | CASSLLKVGLRSPQANYGYTF
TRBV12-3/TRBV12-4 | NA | CASSFLINTEAFF
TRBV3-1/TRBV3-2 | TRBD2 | CASSRQRGNTGELFF
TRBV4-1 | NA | CASSQRTVNTGELFF
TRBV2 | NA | CASSGPGQNTEAFF
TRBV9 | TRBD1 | CASSFRGDNSPLHF
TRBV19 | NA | CASSIARGGGAVNTEAFF
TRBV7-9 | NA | CASSSDYNNEQFF
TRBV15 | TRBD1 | CATSRVGMSGQVNTDTQYF
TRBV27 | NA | CASRGGGTNSYNEQFF
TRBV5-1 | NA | CASSFRRAGEQYF
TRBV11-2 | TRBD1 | CASRPDRGYYNEQFF
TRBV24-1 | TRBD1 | CATSGRNRGADQETQYF
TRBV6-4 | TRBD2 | CANSPLAGACYEQYF
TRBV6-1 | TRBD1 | CASSEVGRDSDQETQYF
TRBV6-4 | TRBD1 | CASSETGTGNYGYTF
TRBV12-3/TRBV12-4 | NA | CASSFLRVEKLFF
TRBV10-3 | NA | CAIRTDRKGEQYF
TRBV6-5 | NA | CASSYAGPRTDTQYF
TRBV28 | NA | CASSASSWGGDQPQHF
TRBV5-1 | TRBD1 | CASSLIQGADGYTF
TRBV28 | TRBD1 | CASSVESQGANQPQHF
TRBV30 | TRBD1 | CAWTGQGGSIDYGYTF
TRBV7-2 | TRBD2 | CASSLDRGGRSLF
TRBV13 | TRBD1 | CASSSSEGTGSQETQYF
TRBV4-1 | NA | CASSRVGARNEQFF
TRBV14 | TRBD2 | CASSPTSGGRGQYF
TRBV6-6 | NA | CASSYSGGDRSPLHF
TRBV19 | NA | CASSDPGYTGELFF
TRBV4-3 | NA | CASSFSNRDEQYF
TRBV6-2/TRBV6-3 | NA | CASSQGTNTEAFF
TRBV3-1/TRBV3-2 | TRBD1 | CASSPRQGADTGELFF
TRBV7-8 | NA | CASSLDFIETQYF